This T cell receptor (beta chain) comes out of a study of blood T cell repertoires in COVID-19. Background on the study: T cells, B-cell-depleted T cells, or PBMCs provided the cDNA or gDNA that served as material.

How the authors handled the data: Amplification from reference gene primers served as the basis for estimated nucleated cell counts. Sequencing was performed with immunoSEQ multiplex PCR; in TCRdb, only in-frame clones are kept and a portion is missing. The V and J calls and clone size are taken from that table; D and trimming were inferred from the DNA. The table shows over 250,000 clones, with under 90% occurring only once. Living in 24 US areas, the participants were between roughly 18 and 95 years of age. Germline CDR1 is LNHNV and CDR2 is YYDKDF (reference sequence). The V segment lost 11 bases and the J segment 2 bases; nucleotides outside the gene matches: 7. The CDR3 runs 14 residues.

What was sequenced was PBMCs or T cells enriched from blood (not recorded which). The gene calls are TRBV15 and TRBJ2-5; 11 bases map to TRBD2. The receptor comes from a man aged 30-40 years with acute COVID-19. CDR3 sequence reads: CAVGLAGGQETQYF. The DNA for the CDR3 is TGTGCCGTAGGGCTAGCGGGGGGACAAGAGACCCAGTACTTC.